The sequence of this T cell receptor beta chain was determined in a study of vaccination effects on CD4 cells after COVID-19 (dated by TCRdb to 2022 to 2024). Regarding the research as a whole: Across the study, the median time from the second dose to post-vaccine sampling was 72 days (range 14 to 241). In both COVID-19 convalescent patients and infection-naive vaccine recipients, the study compared SARS-CoV-2 spike-specific CD4+ TCR repertoires from before mRNA vaccination with those from after it. A total of 9 to 11 COVID-19 convalescent patients and several SARS-CoV-2-naive healthy vaccine recipients were included in the full study. Cultures from other donors in the study were sequenced using the Oncomine TCR Beta short-read assay on an Illumina iSeq 100. Here is what the overall study found, with its caveats: Limitations of the study were the small number of convalescent patients and the absence of early post-infection timepoints. Marked clonal contraction was observed in both infection-induced and vaccine-induced clones at late post-vaccination timepoints, consistent with waning T cell responses. Among healthy vaccine recipients, nearly all vaccine-induced clones were SARS-CoV-2 mono-reactive, and just 1 of 255 was cross-reactive with common cold coronaviruses.

Comments on this clone: It has no known antigen specificity. The sample holds no much larger clone one base away, and base qualities are not on file.

The CDR1 and CDR2 encoded by the germline V gene (reference sequence) are SGHNT and YYREEE. The germline V end is reduced by 3 bases and the J end by 6 bases; junction bases left unmatched: 10. From the cysteine through the phenylalanine, the CDR3 covers 15 amino acids. Only CDR3 DNA remains: 45 bases, in frame from the first base. The ViraFEST assay stimulated PBMC with viral peptide pools and then used TCR sequencing to identify antigen-specific CD4+ T cell clonotypes by expansion. After 10 days of culture, CD4+ T cells were isolated with the EasySep CD4+ T cell isolation kit. Each participant received two doses of an mRNA SARS-CoV-2 vaccine, either BNT162b2 or mRNA-1273. The absence of prior SARS-CoV-2 infection in healthy vaccine recipients was confirmed by negative nucleocapsid antibodies before and after vaccination. About 1.8 million PBMC per well were cultured with 9 to 10 ug/ml peptides in IMDM containing approximately 4.7% human AB serum, about 9 IU/ml IL-2 and gentamicin. Half of the culture medium was replaced with fresh IL-2-containing medium on days 3 and 7. Unless otherwise noted, each peptide stimulation condition was cultured in triplicate wells. Using Ficoll-Paque Plus gradient centrifugation, PBMC were separated from whole blood and then either used fresh or cryopreserved at -140C. Overlapping peptide pools spanned the spike proteins of SARS-CoV-2 and the common cold coronaviruses HCoV-NL63, HCoV-OC43 and HCoV-229E. The QIAamp micro DNA kit was used to extract genomic DNA from the cultured CD4+ T cells.

Preparation of the library involved the immunoSEQ multiplex PCR assay. DNA from the CD4+ T cells that had been cultured and isolated underwent TCR beta CDR3 sequencing. Per the authors' processing: Non-productive TCR sequences were removed, reads were trimmed to the CDR3 region, and CDR3s of at least 7 amino acids were retained. Antigen-specific clonotypes were identified using the MANAFEST web app by comparison of expansion in peptide wells against reference cultures. For clones to be considered positive, expansion at FDR<0.05 versus reference and all other wells, an odds ratio above 5, and a frequency above 0.1% in two replicate wells were required. Clonotypes significantly expanded in SARS-CoV-2 spike wells and in at least one common cold coronavirus spike condition were defined as cross-reactive. Levenshtein distance calculated with the stringdist R package was used to assess CDR3 similarity, and unrooted trees were constructed with ape in R 3.6.1. Imported from immuneACCESS, the table was reduced by TCRdb to in-frame sequences with V and J called. These copies leave out some clones; in studies compared against another copy, an unresolved V gene accounts for under half, and the cause of the remainder is not known. V and J calls and clone size follow that table, whereas D and trimming were derived from the DNA. The table for this sample lists under 30,000 clones; 74% of them were counted only once. The ten most abundant clones make up 15% to 20% of the sample.

This chain is built from TRBV5-4 and TRBJ1-2; 8 of the junction bases match TRBD1. The source material was CD4+ T cells from PBMCs cultured with HCoV-OC43 spike peptides, sampled after COVID-19 vaccination. Sample cell subset or site, as interpreted from the label and publication: HCoV-OC43 spike overlapping peptide pool stimulation. The receptor comes from a human donor who received a COVID-19 vaccine. The nucleotide sequence is given as TGTGCCAGCAGCTCCGATTGGACAGGGTCTAATGGCTACACCTTC. Its coded protein is CASSSDWTGSNGYTF.